The sequence of this T cell receptor beta chain was determined in a study of blood T cells in healthy people across ages. General study findings and limits: Getting older went along with TCR beta diversity per million T cells dropping roughly linearly. In long-lived donors, naive CD4+ cell counts and diversity exceeded those of aged donors.

Through a sample-barcoded 5' primer and a J-beta primer mix, a second PCR was run for roughly 6 to 12 cycles. CDR3-containing paired-end reads numbering at least 2.5 million came from each sample. In TCRdb, the 5' RACE reads were re-called with MiXCR into one record per CDR3 protein. Of some 1,500,000 distinct CDR3 sequences listed, 42% are singletons. The table lists this clonotype with a few counts. Its antigen remains unidentified. The germline V and J ends were trimmed by 5 bases and 5 bases, with 10 bases remaining between them. The CDR3 runs to 13 residues. The chain uses TRBV12-3 or TRBV12-4 and TRBJ2-1, with no clear D. This receptor was identified in a woman under 30 in good health. The sample taken for sequencing was blood. CDR3: CASSDLSNNEQFF. Written as DNA, the CDR3 is TGTGCCAGCAGTGACTTATCGAACAATGAGCAGTTCTTC.